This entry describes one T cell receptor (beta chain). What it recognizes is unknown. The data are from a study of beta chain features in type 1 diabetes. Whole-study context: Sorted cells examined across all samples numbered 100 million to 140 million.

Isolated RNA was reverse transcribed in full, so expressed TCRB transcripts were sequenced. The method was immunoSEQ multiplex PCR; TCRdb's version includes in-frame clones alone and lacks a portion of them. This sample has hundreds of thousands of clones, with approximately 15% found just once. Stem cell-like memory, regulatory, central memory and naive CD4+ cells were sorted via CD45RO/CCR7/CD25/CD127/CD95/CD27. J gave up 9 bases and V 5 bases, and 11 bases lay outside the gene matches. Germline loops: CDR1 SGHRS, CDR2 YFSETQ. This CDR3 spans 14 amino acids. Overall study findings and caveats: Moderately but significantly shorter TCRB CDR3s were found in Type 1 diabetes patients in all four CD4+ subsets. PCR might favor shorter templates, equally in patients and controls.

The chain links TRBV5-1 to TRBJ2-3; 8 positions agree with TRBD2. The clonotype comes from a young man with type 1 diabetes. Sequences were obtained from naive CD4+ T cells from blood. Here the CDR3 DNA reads TGCGCCAGCAGTGCGGCGGGAGGATTGGACACGCAGTATTTT. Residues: CASSAAGGLDTQYF.